Listed below are T cell receptor beta chains from one sample, sequenced in a study of T cells in Graves' hyperthyroidism and ophthalmopathy. MiXCR, run by TCRdb on the multiplex PCR reads, gives a single entry per CDR3 protein. The table includes around 700,000 distinct CDR3 sequences, about 17% detected once. The sample was blood. The receptor set was obtained from a woman between 50 and 59 years old with Graves' hyperthyroidism that later progressed to Graves' ophthalmopathy. CDR3s include the opening cysteine and the closing phenylalanine or tryptophan. D genes are given only for firm matches. Size is stated for part of the rows, as once, few or many counts, or as a class when the clone is expanded.

CASSNNGNTIYF TGCGCCAGCAGCAACAACGGAAACACCATATATTTT TRBJ1-3 TRBV5-1 many NA
CASSQRGDTQYF TGTGCCAGCAGCCAGCGGGGAGATACGCAGTATTTT TRBJ2-3 TRBV11-3 many TRBD2
CASSLTERTDTQYF TGTGCCAGCAGCTTGACTGAACGCACAGATACGCAGTATTTT TRBJ2-3 TRBV5-6 NA NA
CASSFAAQGSEQYF TGTGCCAGCAGCTTCGCCGCCCAGGGTTCCGAGCAGTACTTC TRBJ2-7 TRBV7-9 many NA
CAISLGRKSDYGYTF TGTGCCATCAGCCTAGGGAGGAAGAGCGACTATGGCTACACCTTC TRBJ1-2 TRBV10-3 NA NA
CASRDRDYEQYF TGTGCCAGCAGGGACAGGGACTACGAGCAGTACTTC TRBJ2-7 TRBV2 many TRBD1
CASSLGTHNSGNTIYF TGTGCCAGCAGCTTAGGGACACACAACTCTGGAAACACCATATATTTT TRBJ1-3 TRBV7-9 NA NA
CASSQVDGRETQYF TGTGCCAGCAGCCAAGTCGATGGTCGAGAGACCCAGTACTTC TRBJ2-5 TRBV14 NA NA
CASSPRGINYGYTF TGTGCCAGCAGCCCCAGGGGTATTAACTATGGCTACACCTTC TRBJ1-2 TRBV27 few NA
CASSDPGQDQETQYF TGCGCCAGCAGTGACCCCGGACAGGACCAAGAGACCCAGTACTTC TRBJ2-5 TRBV10-1 few TRBD1
CASTPLWGQGNNEQFF TGTGCCAGCACCCCCCTCTGGGGACAGGGAAATAATGAGCAGTTCTTC TRBJ2-1 TRBV5-6 NA TRBD1
CASSPSTGSSYEQYF TGTGCCAGCAGCCCTTCGACAGGCAGCTCCTACGAGCAGTACTTC TRBJ2-7 TRBV9 few NA
CASSLVLGRSTDTQYF TGTGCCAGCAGCTTAGTTTTGGGCCGTAGCACAGATACGCAGTATTTT TRBJ2-3 TRBV13 many NA
CASLPGGRSGRELFF TGTGCCAGCCTTCCAGGGGGCCGGTCAGGGCGGGAGCTGTTTTTT TRBJ2-2 TRBV12-3/TRBV12-4 few TRBD1
CASSRTLNTGELFF TGTGCCAGCAGTAGAACCCTGAACACCGGGGAGCTGTTTTTT TRBJ2-2 TRBV2 few NA
CATLDAGESTDTQYF TGTGCCACCCTCGACGCGGGGGAGAGCACAGATACGCAGTATTTT TRBJ2-3 TRBV2 many TRBD2
CASSEAKGHRYGYTF TGTGCCAGCAGTGAAGCAAAGGGACACCGCTATGGCTACACCTTC TRBJ1-2 TRBV6-1 many NA
CASSPILRGNTEAFF TGTGCCAGCTCACCTATACTCCGGGGGAACACTGAAGCTTTCTTT TRBJ1-1 TRBV18 many NA
CASSPGGEVNQPQHF TGTGCCAGCTCACCAGGGGGGGAGGTTAATCAGCCCCAGCATTTT TRBJ1-5 TRBV18 many NA
CASSFSGDSPQETQYF TGTGCCAGCTCATTCTCCGGCGACAGCCCCCAAGAGACCCAGTACTTC TRBJ2-5 TRBV18 many NA
CASRSQMNTEAFF TGTGCCAGCAGATCACAGATGAACACTGAAGCTTTCTTT TRBJ1-1 TRBV2 many NA
CASSFGLAGGRVTDTQYF TGCGCCAGCAGCTTCGGACTAGCGGGGGGCCGCGTCACAGATACGCAGTATTTT TRBJ2-3 TRBV5-1 few TRBD2
CASSLGWNSYEQYF TGTGCCAGCAGCTTAGGATGGAACTCCTACGAGCAGTACTTC TRBJ2-7 TRBV7-2 many NA
CASSLGVVGPSYEQYF TGTGCCAGCAGCTTAGGGGTGGTGGGTCCCAGCTACGAGCAGTACTTC TRBJ2-7 TRBV7-9 many NA
CASSQDYGGTDTQYF TGCGCCAGCAGCCAAGATTATGGAGGGACAGATACGCAGTATTTT TRBJ2-3 TRBV4-1 few NA
CASSEFGGNEQFF TGTGCCAGCAGTGAATTTGGGGGCAATGAGCAGTTCTTC TRBJ2-1 TRBV25-1 few NA
CQVRQGYTEAFF TGCCAAGTGAGGCAGGGCTACACTGAAGCTTTCTTT TRBJ1-1 TRBV20-1 NA NA
CASSRSANTGELFF TGTGCCAGCAGTCGGTCCGCGAACACCGGGGAGCTGTTTTTT TRBJ2-2 TRBV3-1 many NA
CASSRGTGGNAEAFF TGCGCCAGCAGCCGGGGGACAGGAGGTAACGCTGAAGCTTTCTTT TRBJ1-1 TRBV5-1 many TRBD1
CATIRDRGLSQPQHF TGTGCCACCATCCGGGACAGGGGGCTAAGCCAGCCCCAGCATTTT TRBJ1-5 TRBV6-1 NA TRBD1
CASMPGGSPSGANVLTF TGTGCCAGCATGCCGGGAGGGAGTCCCTCTGGGGCCAACGTCCTGACTTTC TRBJ2-6 TRBV9 NA TRBD2
CASSEGALGTQPQHF TGTGCCAGCAGTGAGGGGGCCCTGGGGACCCAGCCCCAGCATTTT TRBJ1-5 TRBV2 few NA
CASSYLGPPTDTQYF TGTGCCAGCAGTTACCTCGGGCCTCCCACAGATACGCAGTATTTT TRBJ2-3 TRBV6-5 few NA
CASSWGRTNYQETQYF TGTGCCAGCAGCTGGGGACGGACCAATTACCAAGAGACCCAGTACTTC TRBJ2-5 TRBV11-2 many NA
CASSLIGVAGETQYF TGTGCCAGCAGCTTAATAGGGGTGGCGGGAGAGACCCAGTACTTC TRBJ2-5 TRBV11-2 many NA
CASSDGTGLNTEAFF TGTGCCAGCAGCGATGGGACAGGCCTAAACACTGAAGCTTTCTTT TRBJ1-1 TRBV6-1 many TRBD1
CSLPWTEAFF TGCAGTTTACCTTGGACTGAAGCTTTCTTT TRBJ1-1 TRBV20-1 few NA
CASRPTGRSGNTIYF TGTGCCAGCAGACCGACGGGGAGGTCTGGAAACACCATATATTTT TRBJ1-3 TRBV12-3/TRBV12-4 NA NA
CASSVDWSDEQHF TGTGCCAGCAGCGTAGACTGGTCCGACGAGCAGCACTTC TRBJ2-7 TRBV9 few NA
CASSLVVAGVTYVKSTDTQYF TGTGCCAGCAGCTTAGTTGTAGCGGGGGTAACCTACGTAAAGAGCACAGATACGCAGTATTTT TRBJ2-3 TRBV11-2 many TRBD2
CASSQTSGGALRELFF TGTGCCAGCAGCCAAACTAGCGGGGGGGCCCTGAGGGAGCTGTTTTTT TRBJ2-2 TRBV3-1 NA TRBD2
CASSPQLGETQYF TGTGCCAGCAGTCCCCAATTAGGAGAGACCCAGTACTTC TRBJ2-5 TRBV12-3/TRBV12-4 NA NA
CASSYGTGNGANVLTF TGTGCCAGCTCCTACGGGACAGGGAACGGGGCCAACGTCCTGACTTTC TRBJ2-6 TRBV18 NA TRBD1
CASSLDSGAYEQYF TGTGCCAGCAGCTTAGATTCCGGGGCGTACGAGCAGTACTTC TRBJ2-7 TRBV11-2 many NA
CASQGGLTYEQYF TGTGCCAGCCAGGGAGGACTCACCTACGAGCAGTACTTC TRBJ2-7 TRBV25-1 few NA